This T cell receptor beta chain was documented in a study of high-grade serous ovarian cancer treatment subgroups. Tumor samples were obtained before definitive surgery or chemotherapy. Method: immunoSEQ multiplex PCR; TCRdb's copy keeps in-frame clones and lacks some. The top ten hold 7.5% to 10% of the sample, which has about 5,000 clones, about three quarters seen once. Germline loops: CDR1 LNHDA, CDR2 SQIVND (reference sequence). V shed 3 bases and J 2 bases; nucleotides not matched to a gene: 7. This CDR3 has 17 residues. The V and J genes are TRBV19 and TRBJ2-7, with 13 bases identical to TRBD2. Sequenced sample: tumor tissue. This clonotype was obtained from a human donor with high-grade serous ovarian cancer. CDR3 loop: CASSISFGLAGAYEQYF. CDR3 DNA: TGTGCCAGTAGTATCTCCTTCGGACTAGCGGGAGCCTACGAGCAGTACTTC.